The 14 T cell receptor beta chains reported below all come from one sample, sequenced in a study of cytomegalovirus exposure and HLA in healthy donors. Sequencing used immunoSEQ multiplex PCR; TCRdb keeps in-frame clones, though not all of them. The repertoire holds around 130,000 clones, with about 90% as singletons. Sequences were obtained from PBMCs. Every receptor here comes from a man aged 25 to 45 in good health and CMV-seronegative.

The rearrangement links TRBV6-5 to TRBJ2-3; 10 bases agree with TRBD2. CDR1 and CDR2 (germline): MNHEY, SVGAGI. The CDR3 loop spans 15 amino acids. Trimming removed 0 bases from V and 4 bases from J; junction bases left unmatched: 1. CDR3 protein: CASSYSGTSADTQYF. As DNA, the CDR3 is TGTGCCAGCAGTTACTCAGGGACTAGCGCAGATACGCAGTATTTT.

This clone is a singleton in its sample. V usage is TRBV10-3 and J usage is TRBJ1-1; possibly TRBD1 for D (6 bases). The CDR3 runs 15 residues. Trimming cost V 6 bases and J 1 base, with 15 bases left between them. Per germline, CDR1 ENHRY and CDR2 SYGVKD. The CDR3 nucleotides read TGTGCCATCAGGGATACAGGGCGGACGAACACTGAAGCTTTCTTT. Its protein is CAIRDTGRTNTEAFF.

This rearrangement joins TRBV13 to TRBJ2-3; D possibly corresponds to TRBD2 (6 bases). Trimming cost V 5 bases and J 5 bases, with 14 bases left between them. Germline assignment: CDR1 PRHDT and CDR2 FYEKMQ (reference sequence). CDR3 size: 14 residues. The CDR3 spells CASSPRDFLDTQYF. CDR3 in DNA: TGTGCCAGCAGCCCGCGGGACTTTCTAGATACGCAGTATTTT.

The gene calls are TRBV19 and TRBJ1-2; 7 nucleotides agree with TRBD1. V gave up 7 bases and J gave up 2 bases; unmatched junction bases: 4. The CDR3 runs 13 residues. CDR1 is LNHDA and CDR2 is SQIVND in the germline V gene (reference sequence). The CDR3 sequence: CASKKGANYGYTF. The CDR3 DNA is TGTGCCAGTAAGAAGGGGGCGAACTATGGCTACACCTTC.

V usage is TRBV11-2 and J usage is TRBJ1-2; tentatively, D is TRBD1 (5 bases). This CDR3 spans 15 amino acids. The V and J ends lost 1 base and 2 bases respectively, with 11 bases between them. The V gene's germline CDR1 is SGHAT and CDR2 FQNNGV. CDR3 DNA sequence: TGTGCCAGCAGCTTAGGAACGGAGGGGAACTATGGCTACACCTTC. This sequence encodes CASSLGTEGNYGYTF.

The CDR3 is CASSLRGQGGSYEQYF. The DNA for the CDR3 is TGCGCCAGCAGCCTGAGGGGACAGGGCGGGAGCTACGAGCAGTACTTC. This sequence joins TRBV4-1 and TRBJ2-7; 9 bases are shared with TRBD1. This CDR3 has 16 amino acids. Looked up from germline, CDR1 is MGHRA and CDR2 is YSYEKL. V lost 4 bases and J lost 3; bases outside the gene matches: 10.

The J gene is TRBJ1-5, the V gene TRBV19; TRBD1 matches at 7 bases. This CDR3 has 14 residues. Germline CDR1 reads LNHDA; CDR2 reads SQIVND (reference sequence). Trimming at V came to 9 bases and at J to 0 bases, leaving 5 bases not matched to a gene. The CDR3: CASRDRNSNQPQHF. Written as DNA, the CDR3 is TGTGCCAGCAGGGACAGAAATAGCAATCAGCCCCAGCATTTT. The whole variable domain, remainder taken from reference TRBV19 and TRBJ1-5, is DGGITQSPKYLFRKEGQNVTLSCEQNLNHDAMYWYRQDPGQGLRLIYYSQIVNDFQKGDIAEGYSVSREKKESFPLTVTSAQKNPTAFYLCASRDRNSNQPQHFGDGTRLSIL.

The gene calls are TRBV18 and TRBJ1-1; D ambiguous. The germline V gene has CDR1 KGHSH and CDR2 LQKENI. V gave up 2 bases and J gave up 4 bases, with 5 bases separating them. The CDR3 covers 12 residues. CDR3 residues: CASSPISTEAFF. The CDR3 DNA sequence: TGTGCCAGCTCACCAATCAGCACTGAAGCTTTCTTT.

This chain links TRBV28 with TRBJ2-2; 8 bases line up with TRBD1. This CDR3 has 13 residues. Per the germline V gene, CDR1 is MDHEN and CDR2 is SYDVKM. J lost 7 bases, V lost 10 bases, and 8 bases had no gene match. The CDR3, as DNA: TGTGCCAATTCGGGACAGGTCATCGGGGAGCTGTTTTTT. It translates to CANSGQVIGELFF.

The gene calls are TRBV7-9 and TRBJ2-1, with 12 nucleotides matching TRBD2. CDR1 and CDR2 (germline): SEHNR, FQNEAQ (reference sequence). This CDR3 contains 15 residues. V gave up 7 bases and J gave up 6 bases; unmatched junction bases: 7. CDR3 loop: CASTFWTSGVNEQFF. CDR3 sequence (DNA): TGTGCCAGCACCTTTTGGACTAGCGGGGTCAATGAGCAGTTCTTC.

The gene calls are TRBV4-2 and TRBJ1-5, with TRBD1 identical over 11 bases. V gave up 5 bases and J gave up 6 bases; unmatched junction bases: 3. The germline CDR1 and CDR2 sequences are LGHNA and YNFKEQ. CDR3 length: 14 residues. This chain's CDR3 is CASSFGTGGQPQHF. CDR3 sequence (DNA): TGTGCCAGCAGCTTCGGGACAGGGGGTCAGCCCCAGCATTTT.

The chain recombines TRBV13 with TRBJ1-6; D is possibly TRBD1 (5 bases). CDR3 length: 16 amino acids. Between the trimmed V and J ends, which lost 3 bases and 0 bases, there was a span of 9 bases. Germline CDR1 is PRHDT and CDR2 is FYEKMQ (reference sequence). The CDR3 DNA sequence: TGTGCCAGCAGCTTTCTGGGGGGCTCCTATAATTCACCCCTCCACTTT. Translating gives CASSFLGGSYNSPLHF. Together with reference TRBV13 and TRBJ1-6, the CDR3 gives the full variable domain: AAGVIQSPRHLIKEKRETATLKCYPIPRHDTVYWYQQGPGQDPQFLISFYEKMQSDKGSIPDRFSAQQFSDYHSELNMSSLELGDSALYFCASSFLGGSYNSPLHFGNGTRLTVT.

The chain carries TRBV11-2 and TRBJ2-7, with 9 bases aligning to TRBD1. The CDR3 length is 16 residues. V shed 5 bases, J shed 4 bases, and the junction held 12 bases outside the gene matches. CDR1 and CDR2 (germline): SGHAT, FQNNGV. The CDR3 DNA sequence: TGTGCCAGCAGCGTCGGACAGGGGAATAGTTTGTACGAGCAGTACTTC. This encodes CASSVGQGNSLYEQYF. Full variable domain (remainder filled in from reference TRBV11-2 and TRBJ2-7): EAGVAQSPRYKIIEKRQSVAFWCNPISGHATLYWYQQILGQGPKLLIQFQNNGVVDDSQLPKDRFSAERLKGVDSTLKIQPAKLEDSAVYLCASSVGQGNSLYEQYFGPGTRLTVT.

This CDR3 reads CASSQDQGAGTYEQYF. DNA of the CDR3: TGCGCCAGCAGCCAAGATCAGGGGGCGGGAACCTACGAGCAGTACTTC. The V gene is TRBV4-1, the J gene TRBJ2-7; 8 nucleotides match TRBD1. CDR1 is MGHRA, CDR2 YSYEKL, per germline. V trimming: 0 bases; J trimming: 2 bases; junction bases outside the gene matches: 6. The CDR3 covers 16 residues.